The source of this TCR beta chain is a study of Graves' ophthalmopathy and Graves' hyperthyroidism. General study findings and limits: Ophthalmopathy progression prediction by the model yielded a sensitivity of about 68% and a specificity of approximately 72%.

Diagnosis used clinical symptoms, serum thyroxine, TRAb, thyroid ultrasound and orbital computed tomography. Germline V gene lookup returns CDR1 SEHNR and CDR2 FQNEAQ (reference sequence). The CDR3 is made up of 16 amino acids. Comment on this clonotype: Its antigen is unknown. Compared with germline, one end of the junction differs, possibly owing to a read error.

Investigators amplified TCR beta CDR3 regions from RNA transcripts. The authors performed first-round RT-PCR with HTBI primers and then a second-round multiplex PCR. TCRdb re-derived calls from the multiplex PCR reads in MiXCR, one entry per CDR3 protein. The data hold about 740,000 distinct CDR3 sequences, with 35% to 50% observed a single time. The sequenced sample was peripheral blood. The chain carries TRBV7-9 and TRBJ1-1, with D possibly matching TRBD1 (5 bases). The source of this sequence is an adult man with Graves' ophthalmopathy. In DNA, the CDR3 is TGCGCCAGCAGCTTGGATGCAGGGAGTTTGGCCACTGAAGCTTTCTTT. Translation: CASSLDAGSLATEAFF.